This T cell receptor (beta chain) came from a study of blood T cell repertoires in COVID-19. The assay was immunoSEQ multiplex PCR, and TCRdb's table has in-frame clones only and misses some. The sample has approximately 140,000 clones, roughly 84% seen once. Germline CDR1 SNHLY, CDR2 FYNNEI. V was clipped by 8 bases and J by 2 bases; unmatched bases: 4. The CDR3 runs 13 residues. The sequencing sample was made of peripheral blood. This chain connects TRBV2 to TRBJ2-3, with 7 bases identical to TRBD1. The receptor comes from a human donor in a cohort sampled during active COVID-19. CDR3 sequence reads: CASGQVNTDTQYF. DNA of the CDR3: TGTGCCAGCGGACAGGTGAACACAGATACGCAGTATTTT.